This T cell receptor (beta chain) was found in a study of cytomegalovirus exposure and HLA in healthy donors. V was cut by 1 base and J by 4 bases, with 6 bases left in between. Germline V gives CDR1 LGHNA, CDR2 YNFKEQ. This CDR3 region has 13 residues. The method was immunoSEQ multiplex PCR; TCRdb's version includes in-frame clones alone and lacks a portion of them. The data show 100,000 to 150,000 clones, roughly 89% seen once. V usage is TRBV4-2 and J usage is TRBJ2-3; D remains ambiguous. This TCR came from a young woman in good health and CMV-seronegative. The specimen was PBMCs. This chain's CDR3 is CASSQGLADTQYF. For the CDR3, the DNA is TGTGCCAGCAGCCAAGGGTTAGCAGATACGCAGTATTTT.